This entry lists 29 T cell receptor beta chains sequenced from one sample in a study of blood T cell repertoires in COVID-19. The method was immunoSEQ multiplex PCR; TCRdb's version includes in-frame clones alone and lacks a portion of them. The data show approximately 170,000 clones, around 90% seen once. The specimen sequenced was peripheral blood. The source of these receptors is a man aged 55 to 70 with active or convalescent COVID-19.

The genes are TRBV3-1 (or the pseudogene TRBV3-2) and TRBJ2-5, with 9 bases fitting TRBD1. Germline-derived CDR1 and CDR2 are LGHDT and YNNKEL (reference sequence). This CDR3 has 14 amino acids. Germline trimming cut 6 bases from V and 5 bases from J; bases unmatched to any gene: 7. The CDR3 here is CASRPQGAQETQYF. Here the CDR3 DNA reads TGTGCCAGCAGGCCACAGGGGGCACAGGAGACCCAGTACTTC.

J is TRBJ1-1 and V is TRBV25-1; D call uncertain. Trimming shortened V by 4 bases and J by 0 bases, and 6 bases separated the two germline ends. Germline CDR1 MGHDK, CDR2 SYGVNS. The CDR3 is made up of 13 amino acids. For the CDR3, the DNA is TGTGCCAGCAGTGGAGGGCTGAACACTGAAGCTTTCTTT. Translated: CASSGGLNTEAFF.

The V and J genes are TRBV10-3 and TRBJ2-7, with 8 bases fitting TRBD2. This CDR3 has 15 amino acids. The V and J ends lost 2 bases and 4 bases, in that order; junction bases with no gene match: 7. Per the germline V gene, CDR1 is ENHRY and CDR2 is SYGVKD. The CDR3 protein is CAISEREGQGYEQYF. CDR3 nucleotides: TGTGCCATCAGTGAGCGGGAGGGCCAGGGGTACGAGCAGTACTTC.

The DNA of the CDR3 is TGCGCCAGCAGCCGAAATAACGCCGGGACAGGGATTGCAGATACGCAGTATTTT. Translation gives CASSRNNAGTGIADTQYF. The chain is built from TRBV4-1 and TRBJ2-3, with 9 positions matching TRBD1. CDR1 MGHRA and CDR2 YSYEKL come from the germline V gene. J was trimmed by 4 bases and V by 4 bases; bases with no gene match: 15. The CDR3 length is 18 residues.

CDR3 sequence (DNA): TGTGCCAGCAGTCCTATTGGACAGCGATTCACCTACGAGCAGTACTTC. Translated, it gives CASSPIGQRFTYEQYF. The gene calls are TRBV27 and TRBJ2-7; possibly TRBD1 for D (6 bases). The V end lost 5 bases, the J end lost 2 bases, and 19 bases lay between the germline ends. The CDR3 consists of 16 residues. Germline loops: CDR1 MNHEY, CDR2 SMNVEV (reference sequence).

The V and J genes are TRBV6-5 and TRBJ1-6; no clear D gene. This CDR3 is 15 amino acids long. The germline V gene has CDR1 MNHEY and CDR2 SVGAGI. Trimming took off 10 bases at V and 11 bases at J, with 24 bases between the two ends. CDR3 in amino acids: CATRWRKGVGPPLHF. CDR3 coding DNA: TGTGCCACCAGATGGAGGAAGGGAGTGGGTCCACCCCTCCACTTT.

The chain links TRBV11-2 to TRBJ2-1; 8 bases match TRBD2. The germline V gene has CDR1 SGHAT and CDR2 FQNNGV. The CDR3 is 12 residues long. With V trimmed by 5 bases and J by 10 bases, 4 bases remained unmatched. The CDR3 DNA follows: TGTGCCAGCAGCCTGCGGGAGGTGGAGCAGTTCTTC. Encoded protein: CASSLREVEQFF.

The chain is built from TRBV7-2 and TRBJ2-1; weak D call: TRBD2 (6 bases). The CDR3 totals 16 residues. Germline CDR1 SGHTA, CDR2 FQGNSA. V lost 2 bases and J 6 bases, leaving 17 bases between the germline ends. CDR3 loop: CASSLSGLLASNEQFF. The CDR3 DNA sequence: TGTGCCAGCAGCTTATCGGGGTTACTAGCTTCCAATGAGCAGTTCTTC.

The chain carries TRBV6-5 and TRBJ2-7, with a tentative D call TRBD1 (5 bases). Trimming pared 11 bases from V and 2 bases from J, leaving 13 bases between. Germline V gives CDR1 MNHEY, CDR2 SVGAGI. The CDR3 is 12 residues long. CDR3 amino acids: CAVTGEPYEQYF. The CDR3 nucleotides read TGTGCCGTCACAGGAGAGCCCTACGAGCAGTACTTC.

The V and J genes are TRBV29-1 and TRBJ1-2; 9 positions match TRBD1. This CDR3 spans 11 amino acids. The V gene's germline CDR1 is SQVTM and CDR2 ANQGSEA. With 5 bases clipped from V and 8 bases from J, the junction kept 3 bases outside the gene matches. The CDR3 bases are TGCAGCGTTAGGACAGGGGCCGGCTACACCTTC. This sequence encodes CSVRTGAGYTF.

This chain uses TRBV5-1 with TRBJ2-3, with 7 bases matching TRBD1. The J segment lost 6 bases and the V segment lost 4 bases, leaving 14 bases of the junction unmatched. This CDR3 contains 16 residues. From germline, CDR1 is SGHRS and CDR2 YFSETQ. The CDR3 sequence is CASSLDTAGGLDTQYF. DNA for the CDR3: TGCGCCAGCAGCCTGGATACGGCAGGGGGATTGGATACGCAGTATTTT.

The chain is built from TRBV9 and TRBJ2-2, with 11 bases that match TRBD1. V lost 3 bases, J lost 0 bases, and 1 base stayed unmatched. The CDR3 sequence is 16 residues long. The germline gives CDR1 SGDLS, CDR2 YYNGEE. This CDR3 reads CASSGGQGANTGELFF. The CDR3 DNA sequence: TGTGCCAGCAGCGGGGGACAGGGGGCGAACACCGGGGAGCTGTTTTTT. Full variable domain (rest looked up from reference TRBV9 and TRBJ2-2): DSGVTQTPKHLITATGQRVTLRCSPRSGDLSVYWYQQSLDQGLQFLIQYYNGEERAKGNILERFSAQQFPDLHSELNLSSLELGDSALYFCASSGGQGANTGELFFGEGSRLTVL.

The CDR3 spells CASSMPGQVISGEKLFF. Here the CDR3 DNA reads TGTGCCAGTAGTATGCCGGGACAGGTGATAAGTGGTGAAAAACTGTTTTTT. The chain carries TRBV19 and TRBJ1-4; 8 bases match TRBD1. Trimming took 3 bases from V and 7 from J; bases not matched to a gene: 13. Germline V gene data show CDR1 as LNHDA and CDR2 as SQIVND (reference sequence). The CDR3 contains 17 residues.

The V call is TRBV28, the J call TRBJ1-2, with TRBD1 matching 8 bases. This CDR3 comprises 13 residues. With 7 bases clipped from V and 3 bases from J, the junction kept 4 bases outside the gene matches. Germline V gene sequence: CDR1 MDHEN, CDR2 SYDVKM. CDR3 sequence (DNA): TGTGCCAGCACCAGACAGGGGTACTATGGCTACACCTTC. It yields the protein CASTRQGYYGYTF.

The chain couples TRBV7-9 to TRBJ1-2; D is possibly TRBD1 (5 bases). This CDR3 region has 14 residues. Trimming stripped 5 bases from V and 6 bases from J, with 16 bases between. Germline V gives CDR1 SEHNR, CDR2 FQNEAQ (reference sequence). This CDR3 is CASSPQGAGDGYTF. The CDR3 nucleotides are TGTGCCAGCAGCCCCCAAGGGGCAGGCGATGGCTACACCTTC.

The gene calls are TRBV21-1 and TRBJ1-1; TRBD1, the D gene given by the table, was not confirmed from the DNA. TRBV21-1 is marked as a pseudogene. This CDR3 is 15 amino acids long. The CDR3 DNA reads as TGTGCCAGCAGCAAAGTTAAGGGGCAGGGGCGAGAAGCTTTCTTT. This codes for CASSKVKGQGREAFF.

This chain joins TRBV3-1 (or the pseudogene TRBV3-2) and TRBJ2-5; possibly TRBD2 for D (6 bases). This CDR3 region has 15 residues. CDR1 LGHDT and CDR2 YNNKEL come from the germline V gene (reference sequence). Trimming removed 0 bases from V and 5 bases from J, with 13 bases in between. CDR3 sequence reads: CASSQDREDWETQYF. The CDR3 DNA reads TGTGCCAGCAGCCAAGACAGGGAGGATTGGGAGACCCAGTACTTC.

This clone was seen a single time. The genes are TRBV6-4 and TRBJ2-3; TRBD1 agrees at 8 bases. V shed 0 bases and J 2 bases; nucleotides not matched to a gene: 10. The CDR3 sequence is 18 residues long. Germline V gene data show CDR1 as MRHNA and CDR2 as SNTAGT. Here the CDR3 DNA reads TGTGCCAGCAGTGACTCGATGCTCCGGGACAGGTCCACAGATACGCAGTATTTT. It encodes CASSDSMLRDRSTDTQYF.

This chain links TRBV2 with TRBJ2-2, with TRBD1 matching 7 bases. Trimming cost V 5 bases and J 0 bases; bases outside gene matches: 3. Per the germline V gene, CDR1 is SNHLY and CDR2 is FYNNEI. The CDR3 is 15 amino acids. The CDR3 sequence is CASSPTGTNTGELFF. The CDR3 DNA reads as TGTGCCAGCAGTCCGACAGGGACGAACACCGGGGAGCTGTTTTTT.

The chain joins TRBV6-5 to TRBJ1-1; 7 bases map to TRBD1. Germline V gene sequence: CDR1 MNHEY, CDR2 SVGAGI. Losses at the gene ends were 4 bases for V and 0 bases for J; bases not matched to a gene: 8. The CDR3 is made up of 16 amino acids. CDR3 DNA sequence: TGTGCCAGCAGTTCCCCAGGGGGTGGAATGAACACTGAAGCTTTCTTT. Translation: CASSSPGGGMNTEAFF.

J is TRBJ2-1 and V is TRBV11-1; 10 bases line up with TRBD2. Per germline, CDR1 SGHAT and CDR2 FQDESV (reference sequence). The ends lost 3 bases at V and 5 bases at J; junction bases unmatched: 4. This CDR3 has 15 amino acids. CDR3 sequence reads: CASSFELAGNNEQFF. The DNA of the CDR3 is TGTGCCAGCAGCTTCGAACTAGCGGGGAACAATGAGCAGTTCTTC.

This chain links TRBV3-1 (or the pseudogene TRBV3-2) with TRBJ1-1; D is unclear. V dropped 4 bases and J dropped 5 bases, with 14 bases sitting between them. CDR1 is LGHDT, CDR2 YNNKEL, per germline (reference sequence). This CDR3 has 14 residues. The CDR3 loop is CASSPGRSWTEAFF. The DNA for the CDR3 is TGTGCCAGCAGCCCGGGGAGGAGTTGGACTGAAGCTTTCTTT.

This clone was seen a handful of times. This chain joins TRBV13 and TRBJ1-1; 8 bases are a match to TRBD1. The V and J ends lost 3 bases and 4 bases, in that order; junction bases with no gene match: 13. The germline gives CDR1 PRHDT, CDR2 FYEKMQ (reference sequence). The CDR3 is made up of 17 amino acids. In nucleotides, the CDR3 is TGTGCCAGCAGCTTCCACCCCTCGACAGGGGCTATCACTGAAGCTTTCTTT. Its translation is CASSFHPSTGAITEAFF.

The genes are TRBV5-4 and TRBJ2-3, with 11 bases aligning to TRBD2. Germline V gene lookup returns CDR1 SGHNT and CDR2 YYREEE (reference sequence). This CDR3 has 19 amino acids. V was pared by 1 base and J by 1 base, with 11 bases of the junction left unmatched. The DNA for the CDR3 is TGTGCCAGCAGCTTGTTTGGGCTAGCGGGGGGACGTGGCACAGATACGCAGTATTTT. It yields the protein CASSLFGLAGGRGTDTQYF.

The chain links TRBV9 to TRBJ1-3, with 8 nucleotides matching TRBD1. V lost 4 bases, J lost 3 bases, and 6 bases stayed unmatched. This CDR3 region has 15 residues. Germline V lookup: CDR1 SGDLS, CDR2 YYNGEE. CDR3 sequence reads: CASSSDRGGGNTIYF. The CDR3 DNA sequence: TGTGCCAGCAGCTCCGACAGGGGCGGTGGAAACACCATATATTTT.

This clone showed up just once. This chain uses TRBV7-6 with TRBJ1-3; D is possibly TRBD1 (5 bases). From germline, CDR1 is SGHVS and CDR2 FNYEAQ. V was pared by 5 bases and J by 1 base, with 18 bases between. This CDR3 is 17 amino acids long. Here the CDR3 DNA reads TGTGCCAGCAGCAATAGTGGCGGGGGTCTGTCTGGAAACACCATATATTTT. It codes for CASSNSGGGLSGNTIYF.

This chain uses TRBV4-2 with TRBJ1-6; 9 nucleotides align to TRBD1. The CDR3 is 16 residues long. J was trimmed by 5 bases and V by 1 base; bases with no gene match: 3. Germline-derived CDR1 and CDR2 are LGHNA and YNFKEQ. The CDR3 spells CASSQVGQGNNSPLHF. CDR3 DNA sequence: TGTGCCAGCAGCCAAGTCGGACAGGGGAATAATTCACCCCTCCACTTT.

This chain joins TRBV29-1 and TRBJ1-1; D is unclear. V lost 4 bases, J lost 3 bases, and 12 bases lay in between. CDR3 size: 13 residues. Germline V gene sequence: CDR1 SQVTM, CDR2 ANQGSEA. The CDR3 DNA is TGCAGCGTTGTGGGCACTGGCTACACTGAAGCTTTCTTT. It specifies CSVVGTGYTEAFF.

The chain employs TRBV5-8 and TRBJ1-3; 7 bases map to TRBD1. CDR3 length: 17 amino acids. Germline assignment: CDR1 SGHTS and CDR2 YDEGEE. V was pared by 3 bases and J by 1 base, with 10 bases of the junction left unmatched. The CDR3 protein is CASSSTTGAISGNTIYF. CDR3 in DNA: TGTGCCAGCAGCTCTACAACAGGGGCAATTTCTGGAAACACCATATATTTT.